These 24 T cell receptor beta chains originate from one sample sequenced in a study of cytotoxic CD8 clonotypes in ibrutinib-treated CLL. Assay used: immunoSEQ multiplex PCR; TCRdb lists only in-frame clones, some missing. Of nearly 50,000 clones in the sample, more than 55% were seen once. The sequencing used PBMCs, collected after 24 months of ibrutinib treatment. These receptors were taken from a human donor with chronic lymphocytic leukemia.

The chain carries TRBV5-6 and TRBJ2-7, with 7 nucleotides matching TRBD1. Germline-derived CDR1 and CDR2 are SGHDT and YYEEEE. With V trimmed by 4 bases and J by 2 bases, 6 bases remained unmatched. The CDR3 covers 14 residues. As DNA, the CDR3 is TGTGCCAGCAGCCTACGGGACAGCACCTACGAGCAGTACTTC. As protein: CASSLRDSTYEQYF.

The sample holds a few counts of this clone. The rearrangement joins TRBV28 to TRBJ1-2; 9 bases agree with TRBD1. Germline V lookup: CDR1 MDHEN, CDR2 SYDVKM. The CDR3 extends over 14 amino acids. V shed 5 bases and J 2 bases; nucleotides not matched to a gene: 3. CDR3 loop: CASSRTGGNYGYTF. The CDR3 bases are TGTGCCAGCAGTCGCACAGGGGGCAACTATGGCTACACCTTC.

The gene calls are TRBV11-3 and TRBJ1-6, with D uncertain. CDR3 size: 13 residues. Germline CDR1 reads SGHNT; CDR2 reads YENEEA. V lost 3 bases and J 0 bases, leaving 0 bases between the germline ends. The CDR3 coding sequence is TGTGCCAGCAGCTTCTCCTATAATTCACCCCTCCACTTT. Translation: CASSFSYNSPLHF.

This chain uses TRBV6-1 with TRBJ1-4; D gene uncertain. V dropped 1 base and J dropped 0 bases, with 15 bases sitting between them. Germline V gene data show CDR1 as MNHNS and CDR2 as SASEGT. This CDR3 has 18 residues. CDR3 DNA: TGTGCCAGCAGTGAAGATAATTTTAGGAGGGCAACTAATGAAAAACTGTTTTTT. Protein product: CASSEDNFRRATNEKLFF.

This chain connects TRBV6-5 to TRBJ2-7; 7 bases agree with TRBD1. The germline V gene has CDR1 MNHEY and CDR2 SVGAGI. Unmatched junction bases numbered 2, after V lost 2 bases and J lost 7 bases. This CDR3 comprises 12 residues. CDR3 amino acids: CASSYGDREQYF. The CDR3 DNA reads as TGTGCCAGCAGTTACGGGGACAGAGAGCAGTACTTC.

The chain recombines TRBV15 with TRBJ2-6; D is ambiguous. CDR3 length: 15 amino acids. Trimming removed 8 bases from V and 0 bases from J, with 11 bases in between. The germline V gene encodes CDR1 LNHNV and CDR2 YYDKDF (reference sequence). CDR3 nucleotides: TGTGCCACCCGCGACGGCTTCTCTGGGGCCAACGTCCTGACTTTC. It yields the protein CATRDGFSGANVLTF.

V gene TRBV4-1 combines with J gene TRBJ2-7; 7 bases fit TRBD1. V dropped 1 base and J dropped 3; count of bases not matched to a gene: 3. The CDR3 is made up of 14 amino acids. From germline, CDR1 is MGHRA and CDR2 YSYEKL. CDR3 sequence: CASSQGQGLYEQYF. The DNA of the CDR3 is TGCGCCAGCAGCCAAGGACAGGGCCTCTACGAGCAGTACTTC.

The sample holds many counts of this clone. V usage is TRBV9 and J usage is TRBJ1-1, with no clear D. CDR3 size: 12 residues. From germline, CDR1 is SGDLS and CDR2 YYNGEE. V lost 3 bases, J lost 3 bases, and 6 bases lay in between. The CDR3 nucleotides are TGTGCCAGCAGCGACGGCGACACTGAAGCTTTCTTT. Translating it yields CASSDGDTEAFF.

The rearrangement uses TRBV4-1 and TRBJ2-3, with TRBD2 matching 10 bases. The CDR3 is 17 residues long. The germline V gene has CDR1 MGHRA and CDR2 YSYEKL. The V segment lost 0 bases and the J segment 4 bases; nucleotides outside the gene matches: 7. The CDR3 coding sequence is TGCGCCAGCAGCCAAGAAGGGAGCGGGGGGGCCGCAGATACGCAGTATTTT. Its translation is CASSQEGSGGAADTQYF.

V is TRBV4-1 and J is TRBJ2-5, with 12 bases fitting TRBD2. Per germline, CDR1 MGHRA and CDR2 YSYEKL. The CDR3 totals 16 residues. Unmatched junction bases numbered 5, after V lost 1 base and J lost 5 bases. CDR3 protein: CASSQAASGGAETQYF. The CDR3 DNA follows: TGCGCCAGCAGCCAAGCAGCTAGCGGGGGGGCTGAGACCCAGTACTTC.

This chain uses TRBV27 with TRBJ2-7, with D perhaps given as TRBD1 or TRBD2 (6 bases each). The CDR3 loop spans 13 amino acids. Trimming took 7 bases from V and 5 from J, leaving 15 bases between them. Germline V gene sequence: CDR1 MNHEY, CDR2 SMNVEV (reference sequence). The CDR3 DNA reads as TGTGCCAGCAAATTGGGGGGCCAAAACGAGCAGTACTTC. Translating it yields CASKLGGQNEQYF.

The chain combines TRBV2 with TRBJ1-4, with D hard to call. Trimming took off 6 bases at V and 0 bases at J, with 8 bases between the two ends. Germline-derived CDR1 and CDR2 are SNHLY and FYNNEI. The CDR3 runs 14 residues. In DNA form, the CDR3 reads TGTGCCAGCAGCGGGTGGGCAACTAATGAAAAACTGTTTTTT. It specifies CASSGWATNEKLFF.

This clone was seen more than once but under ten times. This chain connects TRBV10-2 to TRBJ1-1; TRBD1 might be the D (5 bases). Germline lookup yields CDR1 WSHSY and CDR2 SAAADI. The CDR3 has 13 residues. V was trimmed by 6 bases and J by 4 bases, leaving 12 bases between them. The CDR3 sequence is CASSPAQVTEAFF. CDR3 DNA sequence: TGCGCCAGCAGCCCTGCACAGGTCACTGAAGCTTTCTTT.

The rearrangement uses TRBV5-4 and TRBJ2-3; 10 positions match TRBD2. Germline CDR1 reads SGHNT; CDR2 reads YYREEE (reference sequence). The CDR3 length is 15 residues. V shed 1 base, J shed 6 bases, and the junction held 5 bases outside the gene matches. In DNA form, the CDR3 reads TGTGCCAGCAGCTTGAGCGGGGGGGCAGAGGATACGCAGTATTTT. As protein: CASSLSGGAEDTQYF.

This clone has more than one count but fewer than ten. The chain carries TRBV9 and TRBJ2-3; the D is unclear. The V end was cut by 0 bases, the J end by 2 bases, with 7 bases between. CDR1 and CDR2 (germline): SGDLS, YYNGEE. The CDR3 runs to 14 residues. DNA for the CDR3: TGTGCCAGCAGCGTAGGTGGGTACACAGATACGCAGTATTTT. As protein: CASSVGGYTDTQYF. Using reference TRBV9 and TRBJ2-3 for the parts outside the CDR3, the full variable domain is DSGVTQTPKHLITATGQRVTLRCSPRSGDLSVYWYQQSLDQGLQFLIQYYNGEERAKGNILERFSAQQFPDLHSELNLSSLELGDSALYFCASSVGGYTDTQYFGPGTRLTVL.

This clone has a handful of counts. The chain uses TRBV5-1 and TRBJ2-2, with D possibly TRBD2 on 6 matching bases. V was cut by 0 bases and J by 0 bases, with 18 bases left in between. Germline loops: CDR1 SGHRS, CDR2 YFSETQ. The CDR3 extends over 19 amino acids. The CDR3 DNA reads as TGCGCCAGCAGCTTGGCCGGTGGCGGGGCCTCGACGAACACCGGGGAGCTGTTTTTT. It encodes CASSLAGGGASTNTGELFF.

The count of this clone is one. V is TRBV19 and J is TRBJ1-2; possible D gene TRBD1, 6 bases. CDR3 size: 14 residues. CDR1 LNHDA and CDR2 SQIVND come from the germline V gene (reference sequence). V lost 5 bases, J lost 5 bases, and 15 bases lay in between. Here the CDR3 DNA reads TGTGCCAGTAGTGGCTGGACAGTAATTTATGGCTACACCTTC. This translates into CASSGWTVIYGYTF. The whole variable domain, remainder taken from reference TRBV19 and TRBJ1-2, is DGGITQSPKYLFRKEGQNVTLSCEQNLNHDAMYWYRQDPGQGLRLIYYSQIVNDFQKGDIAEGYSVSREKKESFPLTVTSAQKNPTAFYLCASSGWTVIYGYTFGSGTRLTVV.

This clone showed up just a few times. The chain has TRBV19 and TRBJ1-2, with unresolved D. Germline-derived CDR1 and CDR2 are LNHDA and SQIVND (reference sequence). The CDR3 contains 16 residues. V lost 1 base to trimming and J lost 2 bases, with 14 bases between them. CDR3 protein: CASSIVRSNGNYGYTF. Here the CDR3 DNA reads TGTGCCAGTAGTATAGTTCGGTCAAACGGGAACTATGGCTACACCTTC. Complete variable domain (other parts from reference TRBV19 and TRBJ1-2): DGGITQSPKYLFRKEGQNVTLSCEQNLNHDAMYWYRQDPGQGLRLIYYSQIVNDFQKGDIAEGYSVSREKKESFPLTVTSAQKNPTAFYLCASSIVRSNGNYGYTFGSGTRLTVV.

V usage is TRBV7-6 and J usage is TRBJ1-1; no firm D call. CDR3 length: 13 amino acids. The ends were cut back, 1 base at V and 5 bases at J, with 8 bases in the middle. CDR1 is SGHVS and CDR2 is FNYEAQ in the germline V gene. DNA of the CDR3: TGTGCCAGCAGCTTAGTGGAAGAGACTGAAGCTTTCTTT. Encoded protein: CASSLVEETEAFF.

The sample holds a few counts of this clone. As DNA, the CDR3 is TGTGCCAGCAGCCCCGGGCAGCTCTATGGCTACACCTTC. Its protein is CASSPGQLYGYTF. The V gene is TRBV7-9, the J gene TRBJ1-2; no firm D call. CDR3 length: 13 amino acids. Germline loops: CDR1 SEHNR, CDR2 FQNEAQ (reference sequence). V lost 5 bases, J lost 4 bases, and 11 bases lay in between.

This clone was counted only a few times. The chain couples TRBV7-9 to TRBJ2-7; a possible D gene is TRBD1 (6 bases). Germline CDR1 SEHNR, CDR2 FQNEAQ (reference sequence). Trimming left V 7 bases short and J 0 bases short, with 10 bases between. The CDR3 length is 13 residues. The chain's CDR3 is CASTKGDSYEQYF. DNA of the CDR3: TGTGCCAGCACGAAGGGGGACTCCTACGAGCAGTACTTC.

This clone was seen only a few times. The J gene is TRBJ2-7, the V gene TRBV7-9; 9 bases align to TRBD1. Trimming removed 0 bases from V and 5 bases from J; junction bases left unmatched: 8. Looked up from germline, CDR1 is SEHNR and CDR2 is FQNEAQ (reference sequence). This CDR3 region has 16 residues. The CDR3 DNA reads as TGTGCCAGCAGCTTAGCCCACGGGACAGGGACTCACGAGCAGTACTTC. Translation: CASSLAHGTGTHEQYF.

The table lists this clone with a few counts. This sequence joins TRBV27 and TRBJ1-1; the D gene is possibly TRBD1 (6 bases). V was clipped by 4 bases and J by 2 bases, with 11 bases between them. Germline assignment: CDR1 MNHEY and CDR2 SMNVEV (reference sequence). The CDR3 has 14 amino acids. CDR3 sequence: CASSWGRGNTEAFF. The CDR3 DNA follows: TGTGCCAGCAGTTGGGGCAGGGGTAACACTGAAGCTTTCTTT.

The chain is built from TRBV14 and TRBJ1-1; D unresolved. The germline V and J ends were trimmed by 0 bases and 8 bases, with 10 bases remaining between them. The germline gives CDR1 SGHDN, CDR2 FVKESK. The CDR3 is 13 amino acids. DNA for the CDR3: TGTGCCAGCAGCCAAGAGATCCGATACGAAGCTTTCTTT. This encodes CASSQEIRYEAFF.